The 16 T cell receptor beta chains listed next were all sequenced from one sample in a study of T cells after posttransplantation cyclophosphamide. Here immunoSEQ multiplex PCR was the method, and the copy in TCRdb shows in-frame clones only, minus some. This table has roughly 25,000 clones, roughly 82% appearing once. Sequenced: PBMCs. The receptors stem from an older woman with a blood cancer, CMV-positive, and with a related stem cell donor.

V usage is TRBV6-1 and J usage is TRBJ2-7, with TRBD2 matching over 9 bases. CDR3 size: 15 residues. V was clipped by 1 base and J by 5 bases; unmatched bases: 6. Germline CDR1 MNHNS, CDR2 SASEGT. CDR3: CASSEVSSGKNEQYF. The CDR3 DNA reads as TGTGCCAGCAGTGAAGTCTCTAGCGGGAAGAACGAGCAGTACTTC.

The V call is TRBV18, the J call TRBJ1-2; TRBD1 matches 10 bases. V lost 5 bases and J lost 2; bases outside the gene matches: 5. This CDR3 has 15 residues. The germline CDR1 and CDR2 sequences are KGHSH and LQKENI. CDR3: CASSGQGVSNYGYTF. In DNA form, the CDR3 reads TGTGCCAGCTCAGGACAGGGGGTTTCAAACTATGGCTACACCTTC. Based on the CDR3 plus reference TRBV18 and TRBJ1-2, the full variable domain is NAGVMQNPRHLVRRRGQEARLRCSPMKGHSHVYWYRQLPEEGLKFMVYLQKENIIDESGMPKERFSAEFPKEGPSILRIQQVVRGDSAAYFCASSGQGVSNYGYTFGSGTRLTVV.

The rearrangement links TRBV9 to TRBJ2-2; 8 bases match TRBD2. CDR1 is SGDLS, CDR2 YYNGEE, per germline. The CDR3 loop spans 16 amino acids. V lost 0 bases to trimming and J lost 3 bases; unmatched junction nucleotides: 4. The CDR3 nucleotides read TGTGCCAGCAGCGTAGCCCCAGCGGGAGACACCGGGGAGCTGTTTTTT. This encodes CASSVAPAGDTGELFF.

The V and J genes are TRBV2 and TRBJ1-2, with 9 positions matching TRBD1. J gave up 1 base and V 6 bases, and 6 bases lay outside the gene matches. The CDR3 sequence is 15 residues long. From germline, CDR1 is SNHLY and CDR2 FYNNEI. The CDR3 loop is CASRPETGGNYGYTF. The DNA of the CDR3 is TGTGCCAGCAGGCCGGAGACAGGGGGTAACTATGGCTACACCTTC.

This sequence joins TRBV6-6 and TRBJ2-1, with no clear D. The CDR3 totals 15 residues. Per germline, CDR1 MNHNY and CDR2 SVGAGI (reference sequence). Trimming removed 6 bases from V and 3 bases from J, with 15 bases in between. CDR3 nucleotides: TGTGCCAGCAGCCTATACGGGTCAAACTACAATGAGCAGTTCTTC. This encodes CASSLYGSNYNEQFF.

The V gene is TRBV2, the J gene TRBJ1-3; D might be TRBD1 (6 bases). This CDR3 contains 12 residues. Germline CDR1 reads SNHLY; CDR2 reads FYNNEI. V was cut by 7 bases and J by 4 bases, with 8 bases left in between. The DNA of the CDR3 is TGTGCCAGCAAGGGGGACGGAAACACCATATATTTT. Amino acid sequence: CASKGDGNTIYF.

This sequence joins TRBV4-2 and TRBJ2-7; possible D gene TRBD2, 6 bases. V shed 0 bases and J shed 4 bases, with 10 bases lying between them. The CDR3 sequence is 14 residues long. CDR1 is LGHNA, CDR2 YNFKEQ, per germline. The CDR3 bases are TGTGCCAGCAGCCAAGATCCGGGGGAATACGAGCAGTACTTC. Protein: CASSQDPGEYEQYF.

As for this clone: The germline gene is not matched at one end of the junction; a read error may be the cause. V is TRBV9 and J is TRBJ2-2, with TRBD2 as a possible D gene (6 bases). The CDR3 runs 16 residues. The germline V gene has CDR1 SGDLS and CDR2 YYNGEE. In DNA form, the CDR3 reads TGTGCCAGCAGCGTAGAAGCTTCTCGGAGCACCGGGGGGCTGTTTTTT. The encoded protein is CASSVEASRSTGGLFF.

The chain uses TRBV12-5 and TRBJ2-6; D remains unclear. The V and J ends lost 6 bases and 4 bases respectively, with 7 bases between them. The CDR3 extends over 13 amino acids. Germline CDR1 LGHNT, CDR2 FRNRAP. CDR3 DNA sequence: TGTGCTAGTGGCCCCTCGGGGGCCAACGTCCTGACTTTC. This translates into CASGPSGANVLTF.

The chain employs TRBV5-6 and TRBJ2-7; a possible D gene is TRBD2 (5 bases). Per germline, CDR1 SGHDT and CDR2 YYEEEE. The CDR3 spans 14 residues. Trimming took off 1 base at V and 0 bases at J, with 8 bases between the two ends. The CDR3 DNA sequence: TGTGCCAGCAGCTTGCTCGGAGGCTCCTACGAGCAGTACTTC. It specifies CASSLLGGSYEQYF.

This chain links TRBV18 with TRBJ1-3; 7 bases match TRBD1. Trimming at V came to 2 bases and at J to 3 bases, leaving 7 bases not matched to a gene. The CDR3 covers 16 residues. Germline loops: CDR1 KGHSH, CDR2 LQKENI. The CDR3: CASSPMTGQIGNTIYF. The DNA for the CDR3 is TGTGCCAGCTCACCAATGACAGGGCAAATTGGAAACACCATATATTTT. Supplemented by reference TRBV18 and TRBJ1-3, the full variable domain reads NAGVMQNPRHLVRRRGQEARLRCSPMKGHSHVYWYRQLPEEGLKFMVYLQKENIIDESGMPKERFSAEFPKEGPSILRIQQVVRGDSAAYFCASSPMTGQIGNTIYFGEGSWLTVV.

V is TRBV7-9 and J is TRBJ2-5; the D is unclear. The J call may be wrong; the DNA end is better matched by TRBJ2-7. The CDR3 loop spans 13 amino acids. From germline, CDR1 is SEHNR and CDR2 FQNEAQ (reference sequence). The CDR3 nucleotides are TGTGCCAGCAGCCTAGACGTTTCCTACGAGCAGTACTTC. The encoded protein is CASSLDVSYEQYF.

This clone was observed a single time. The V gene is TRBV4-1, the J gene TRBJ1-2, with D tentatively TRBD1 (6 bases). Germline V CDR1 and CDR2: MGHRA, YSYEKL. The CDR3 sequence is 17 residues long. V was clipped by 4 bases and J by 3 bases, with 21 bases between them. DNA of the CDR3: TGCGCCAGCAGCCCTCGAGGGGGTGCAGGGAAGCACTATGGCTACACCTTC. It codes for CASSPRGGAGKHYGYTF.

Only one count was recorded for this clone. The rearrangement uses TRBV7-2 and TRBJ1-1, with 8 bases fitting TRBD1. Trimming at V came to 3 bases and at J to 6 bases, leaving 9 bases not matched to a gene. The CDR3 is 15 residues long. CDR1 SGHTA and CDR2 FQGNSA come from the germline V gene. CDR3 in amino acids: CASSLIRQGPAEAFF. CDR3 coding DNA: TGTGCCAGCAGCTTGATCCGACAGGGGCCGGCTGAAGCTTTCTTT.

The chain links TRBV18 to TRBJ1-1; D might be TRBD1 (5 bases). V was pared by 5 bases and J by 1 base, with 8 bases between. The length of the CDR3 is 13 residues. CDR1 and CDR2 (germline): KGHSH, LQKENI. The CDR3 DNA sequence: TGTGCCAGCTCAGCGGGGCAGAACACTGAAGCTTTCTTT. Protein product: CASSAGQNTEAFF.

This chain connects TRBV5-1 to TRBJ1-2; tentative D call: TRBD1 (6 bases). V was pared by 4 bases and J by 1 base, with 11 bases between. The CDR3 is made up of 14 amino acids. CDR1 SGHRS and CDR2 YFSETQ come from the germline V gene. CDR3 sequence (DNA): TGCGCCAGCAGCGATCGGACAGTTAACTATGGCTACACCTTC. Amino acid sequence: CASSDRTVNYGYTF.